What follows are 13 T cell receptor beta chains derived from one specimen sequenced in a study of radiotherapy plus CTLA-4 blockade in lung cancer. This table comes from immunoSEQ multiplex PCR, and its TCRdb copy is limited to in-frame clones, with some not included. The sample yields some 50,000 clones, 80% to 90% seen once. The sample consisted of peripheral blood, taken from a patient treated with radiotherapy plus ipilimumab. These receptors originate from a human donor with non-small cell lung cancer whose response to radiotherapy plus ipilimumab could not be evaluated.

The chain is built from TRBV11-2 and TRBJ1-4, with D maybe TRBD1 (6 bases). With 1 base removed from V and 5 bases from J, the gap between germline ends came to 11 bases. Germline CDR1 SGHAT, CDR2 FQNNGV. The CDR3 is made up of 15 amino acids. The CDR3 region has the DNA TGTGCCAGCAGCTTAGGCACAGGGTTAAATGAAAAACTGTTTTTT. Its protein is CASSLGTGLNEKLFF. The full variable domain, rest sourced from reference TRBV11-2 and TRBJ1-4, is EAGVAQSPRYKIIEKRQSVAFWCNPISGHATLYWYQQILGQGPKLLIQFQNNGVVDDSQLPKDRFSAERLKGVDSTLKIQPAKLEDSAVYLCASSLGTGLNEKLFFGSGTQLSVL.

The CDR3 nucleotides read TGTGCCAGCAGCCCCCTTGGCACAGCTCGAGAGACCCAGTACTTC. Residues: CASSPLGTARETQYF. The chain employs TRBV14 and TRBJ2-5; D not certain. The CDR3 is made up of 15 amino acids. The germline V gene encodes CDR1 SGHDN and CDR2 FVKESK. Between the trimmed V and J ends, which lost 4 bases and 4 bases, there was a span of 16 bases.

The chain's CDR3 is CASSLGPEQGAHEQFF. CDR3 in DNA: TGTGCCAGCAGCTTGGGACCGGAACAGGGGGCACATGAGCAGTTCTTC. V and J are TRBV7-9 and TRBJ2-1; the match to TRBD1 covers 9 bases. This CDR3 is 16 amino acids long. Unmatched junction bases numbered 11, after V lost 3 bases and J lost 8 bases. Per germline, CDR1 SEHNR and CDR2 FQNEAQ (reference sequence).

The CDR3 is CASSTTYNEQFF. CDR3 nucleotides: TGTGCCAGCAGCACAACCTACAATGAGCAGTTCTTC. The chain is built from TRBV5-4 and TRBJ2-1; no clear D gene. CDR1 is SGHNT and CDR2 is YYREEE in the germline V gene (reference sequence). The V end lost 4 bases, the J end lost 2 bases, and 4 bases lay between the germline ends. This CDR3 contains 12 residues.

CDR3 coding DNA: TGTGCCAGCAGCTTCGAAGGGACAACTAGATACTACGAGCAGTACTTC. Its protein product is CASSFEGTTRYYEQYF. The chain uses TRBV7-2 and TRBJ2-7; perhaps TRBD1 as D (6 bases). The CDR3 consists of 16 residues. Germline lookup yields CDR1 SGHTA and CDR2 FQGNSA. V lost 3 bases, J lost 3 bases, and 18 bases lay in between.

J is TRBJ1-4 and V is TRBV4-3, with D uncertain. Trimming removed 2 bases from V and 10 bases from J, with 8 bases in between. The CDR3 covers 12 residues. Per germline, CDR1 LGHNA and CDR2 YSLEER. The CDR3 reads CASSQSPRKLFF. The DNA for the CDR3 is TGCGCCAGCAGCCAATCACCCAGAAAACTGTTTTTT.

The rearrangement joins TRBV11-2 to TRBJ2-7; 13 nucleotides match TRBD2. The CDR3 length is 15 residues. J gave up 6 bases and V 5 bases, and 7 bases lay outside the gene matches. In germline, CDR1 is SGHAT, CDR2 FQNNGV. CDR3 DNA: TGTGCCAGCAGCCCGGGACTAGCGGGGCACGGCGAGCAGTACTTC. Protein: CASSPGLAGHGEQYF.

The chain is built from TRBV27 and TRBJ2-7; TRBD2 aligns across 11 bases. CDR1 is MNHEY, CDR2 SMNVEV, per germline (reference sequence). Unmatched junction bases numbered 7, after V lost 4 bases and J lost 2 bases. The CDR3 has 16 amino acids. CDR3 sequence reads: CASSSRLAGMTYEQYF. CDR3 nucleotide sequence: TGTGCCAGCAGTTCCCGACTAGCGGGGATGACCTACGAGCAGTACTTC.

The CDR3 coding sequence is TGCGCCAGCAGCCAAGGTTCAGGGGAAAGGGGAACTGAAGCTTTCTTT. Translation: CASSQGSGERGTEAFF. The chain carries TRBV4-3 and TRBJ1-1; a possible D gene is TRBD1 (6 bases). This CDR3 has 16 residues. V was cut by 1 base and J by 5 bases, with 17 bases left in between. In germline, CDR1 is LGHNA, CDR2 YSLEER.

The rearrangement joins TRBV9 to TRBJ2-1; TRBD1 might be the D (5 bases). V gave up 0 bases and J gave up 3 bases, with 13 bases separating them. The CDR3 loop spans 16 amino acids. CDR1 and CDR2 from the germline V gene are SGDLS and YYNGEE. This CDR3 reads CASSVVSGARYNEQFF. In DNA, the CDR3 is TGTGCCAGCAGCGTAGTGAGTGGGGCGCGCTACAATGAGCAGTTCTTC.

The V gene is TRBV7-2, the J gene TRBJ1-1; 9 positions match TRBD1. V was clipped by 4 bases and J by 1 base; unmatched bases: 4. The CDR3 runs 15 residues. CDR1 SGHTA and CDR2 FQGNSA come from the germline V gene. In DNA, the CDR3 is TGTGCCAGCAGCTGGGGACAGGGAGGGAACACTGAAGCTTTCTTT. This codes for CASSWGQGGNTEAFF.

This sequence joins TRBV27 and TRBJ2-7, with D unclear. CDR1 is MNHEY and CDR2 is SMNVEV in the germline V gene (reference sequence). Trimming pared 4 bases from V and 6 bases from J, leaving 7 bases between. The CDR3 is 11 amino acids. In DNA form, the CDR3 reads TGTGCCAGCAGTTACCTCGGCGAGCAGTACTTC. This encodes CASSYLGEQYF.

This chain joins TRBV27 and TRBJ2-7; D unclear. The CDR3 is 15 residues long. V was pared by 2 bases and J by 6 bases, with 17 bases between. The germline V gene has CDR1 MNHEY and CDR2 SMNVEV (reference sequence). The CDR3 DNA is TGTGCCAGCAGTTTAATGCTCAGGATGCCCTCCGAGCAGTACTTC. Its protein product is CASSLMLRMPSEQYF.